This T cell receptor (beta chain) is from a study of blood T cell repertoires in COVID-19. Turning to the study itself: The United States, Italy and Spain supplied acute and convalescent COVID-19 samples. Sources were T cells, B-cell-depleted T cells, or PBMCs; the material itself was cDNA or gDNA.

Source study methods: It was from reference gene primer amplification that nucleated cell counts were estimated. The repertoire was sequenced with immunoSEQ multiplex PCR; TCRdb's copy has only in-frame clones and lacks some. V and J calls plus clone size are reproduced from that table; the DNA served to infer D and trimming. The sample lists under 200,000 clones, over 75% occurring once. The CDR3 contains 15 residues. The ends lost 6 bases at V and 7 bases at J; junction bases unmatched: 7. The germline V gene has CDR1 MNHNY and CDR2 SVGAGI (reference sequence). What was sequenced was peripheral blood. This TCR was recovered from a man between 60 and 70 years old who had recovered from COVID-19. This chain connects TRBV6-6 to TRBJ2-1; 12 bases are a match to TRBD2. The CDR3 reads CASSLAGGPRNEQFF. The CDR3 nucleotides are TGTGCCAGCAGCCTAGCGGGGGGGCCGCGGAATGAGCAGTTCTTC.